The 8 T cell receptor beta chains in this list originate from one sample, sequenced in a study of blood T cells in healthy people across ages. The use of a sample-barcoded 5' primer and a J-beta primer mix characterized a second PCR of about 7 to 12 cycles. TCRdb called the 5' RACE reads again in MiXCR, with one record for every CDR3 protein. The sample includes 1,500,000 or so distinct CDR3 sequences, 35% to 45% seen only once; the top ten take about 4.1%. The specimen was blood. Source of these receptors: a woman aged 18-29 years in good health.

V usage is TRBV29-1 and J usage is TRBJ2-5; D not certain. Trimming left V 3 bases short and J 11 bases short, with 22 bases between. Germline assignment: CDR1 SQVTM and CDR2 ANQGSEA. The CDR3 loop spans 14 amino acids. Here the CDR3 reads CSVEPRRVVNEQYF. CDR3 bases: TGCAGCGTTGAGCCTAGGCGTGTTGTCAATGAGCAGTACTTC.

This clonotype has only a few counts. This chain uses TRBV7-2 with TRBJ2-3, with TRBD1 identical over 7 bases. Trimming cost V 5 bases and J 0 bases; bases outside gene matches: 5. CDR1 SGHTA and CDR2 FQGNSA come from the germline V gene. The CDR3 totals 15 residues. The chain's CDR3 is CASSKDRKSTDTQYF. CDR3 coding DNA: TGTGCCAGCAGCAAGGACAGGAAAAGCACAGATACGCAGTATTTT.

A few counts support this clonotype. The chain has TRBV4-2 and TRBJ2-1, with a tentative D call TRBD1 (5 bases). Matching the DNA end better, TRBJ2-7 makes the J call doubtful. This CDR3 is built from 17 residues. Per the germline V gene, CDR1 is LGHNA and CDR2 is YNFKEQ. CDR3 sequence (DNA): TGTGCCAGCAGCCAGGTGCTTCGGACGGACAATTACAATGAGCAGTACTTC. Protein product: CASSQVLRTDNYNEQYF.

In this sample, this clonotype turned up a few times. The genes are TRBV12-3 or TRBV12-4 and TRBJ2-1; a weak D match, TRBD1 (5 bases). The CDR3 runs 16 residues. V lost 1 base, J lost 9 bases, and 19 bases lay in between. CDR3 sequence: CASSLEGQGSFGEQFF. The CDR3 DNA is TGTGCCAGCAGTTTAGAGGGTCAGGGCTCGTTCGGTGAGCAGTTCTTC.

There are a few counts of this clonotype. The J gene is TRBJ1-2, the V gene TRBV7-2; possibly TRBD1 for D (5 bases). The ends were cut back, 1 base at V and 7 bases at J, with 19 bases in the middle. This CDR3 region has 16 residues. Germline V gene sequence: CDR1 SGHTA, CDR2 FQGNSA. The CDR3 sequence is CASSLVARGQGAGYTF. The CDR3 DNA reads as TGTGCCAGCAGCTTAGTGGCCCGTGGGCAGGGAGCTGGCTACACCTTC.

J is TRBJ1-1 and V is TRBV29-1; 7 bases agree with TRBD1. This CDR3 region has 13 residues. With 4 bases clipped from V and 3 bases from J, the junction kept 5 bases outside the gene matches. CDR1 is SQVTM and CDR2 is ANQGSEA in the germline V gene. The CDR3: CSVGDRADTEAFF. The CDR3 bases are TGCAGCGTTGGAGACAGGGCCGACACTGAAGCTTTCTTT.

V usage is TRBV12-3 or TRBV12-4 and J usage is TRBJ2-3; D tentatively reads TRBD1 or TRBD2 (6 bases each). The germline V and J ends were trimmed by 7 bases and 1 base, with 9 bases remaining between them. The CDR3 has 13 amino acids. CDR3 loop: CASIRGRTDTQYF. CDR3 sequence (DNA): TGTGCCAGCATACGGGGGCGCACAGATACGCAGTATTTT.

A few counts support this clonotype. Possible read error: a much larger clone is one base away. The chain uses TRBV4-1 and TRBJ2-4, with no clear D. V was pared by 1 base and J by 0 bases, with 10 bases between. The CDR3 sequence is 16 residues long. Germline V lookup: CDR1 MGHRA, CDR2 YSYEKL. DNA of the CDR3: TGCGCCAGCAGCCAAGGGGTAGGTGGAGCCAAAAACATTCAGTACTTC. Amino acids: CASSQGVGGAKNIQYF.